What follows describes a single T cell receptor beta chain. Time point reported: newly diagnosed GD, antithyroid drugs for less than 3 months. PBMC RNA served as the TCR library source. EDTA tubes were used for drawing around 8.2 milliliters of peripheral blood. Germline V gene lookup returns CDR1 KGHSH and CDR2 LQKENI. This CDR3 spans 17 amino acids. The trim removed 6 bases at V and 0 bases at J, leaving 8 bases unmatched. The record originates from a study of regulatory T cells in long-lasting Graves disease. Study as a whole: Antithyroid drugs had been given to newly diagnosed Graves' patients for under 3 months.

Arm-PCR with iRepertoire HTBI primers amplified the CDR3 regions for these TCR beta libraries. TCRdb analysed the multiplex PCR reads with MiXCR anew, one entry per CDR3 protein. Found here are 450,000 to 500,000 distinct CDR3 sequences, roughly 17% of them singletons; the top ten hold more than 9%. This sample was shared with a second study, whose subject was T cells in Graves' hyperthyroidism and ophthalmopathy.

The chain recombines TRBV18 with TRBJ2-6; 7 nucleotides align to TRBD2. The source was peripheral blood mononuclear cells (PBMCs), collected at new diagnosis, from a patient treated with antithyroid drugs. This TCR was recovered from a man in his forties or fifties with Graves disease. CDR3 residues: CASSALGGYSGANVLTF. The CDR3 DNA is TGTGCCAGCTCCGCACTCGGGGGGTACTCTGGGGCCAACGTCCTGACTTTC.